These T cell receptor beta chains were read from a single sample in a study of blood T cell repertoires in COVID-19. Repertoires were generated with immunoSEQ multiplex PCR, while TCRdb's copy carries only in-frame clones and drops some. Of roughly 170,000 clones listed, about 85% are singletons. Specimen: peripheral blood. These receptors originate from a man aged 55 to 70 who had recovered from COVID-19. The CDR3 runs from the conserved cysteine through the conserved F or W. Each record gives: D gene, V gene, J gene, clone size, CDR3 DNA, CDR3 protein. D genes are given only for firm matches. The size field is filled for only some rows; it gives once, few, many or a size class.

.	TRBV4-2	TRBJ2-7	.	TGTGCCAGCAGCCAACTCGGCGGACAAAAGGAGCAGTACTTC	CASSQLGGQKEQYF
TRBD2	TRBV4-2	TRBJ2-1	few	TGTGCCAGCAGCCGCCAACTAGCGGGGGCGGCGGACAATGAGCAGTTCTTC	CASSRQLAGAADNEQFF
TRBD1	TRBV5-1	TRBJ1-4	.	TGCGCCAGCAGGCTGGGGACAGCTAATGAAAAACTGTTTTTT	CASRLGTANEKLFF
.	TRBV3-1/TRBV3-2	TRBJ2-5	.	TGTGCCAGCAGCCAACTAGGGGCGGAGACCCAGTACTTC	CASSQLGAETQYF
.	TRBV15	TRBJ1-2	once	TGTGCCACCAGCAGAGTTGGTGCAGGGGACTATGGCTACACCTTC	CATSRVGAGDYGYTF
.	TRBV6-5	TRBJ1-1	once	TGTGCCAGCAGACGAGGACAGATGAACACTGAAGCTTTCTTT	CASRRGQMNTEAFF
.	TRBV5-1	TRBJ1-1	.	TGCGCCAGCAGCTTGACAGGGCCTAACACTGAAGCTTTCTTT	CASSLTGPNTEAFF
TRBD2	TRBV19	TRBJ2-7	.	TGTGCCACCTCAACAGCGGGGGACGGATCCTACGAGCAGTACTTC	CATSTAGDGSYEQYF
.	TRBV9	TRBJ1-2	.	TGTGCCAGCAGCGCAGGGGTTAGTGTCTATGGCTACACCTTC	CASSAGVSVYGYTF
.	TRBV6-1	TRBJ1-1	.	TGTGCCAGCAGTGAGGGAGTGGGGGCGGTCACTGAAGCTTTCTTT	CASSEGVGAVTEAFF
.	TRBV12-3/TRBV12-4	TRBJ1-2	.	TGTGCCAGCAGTTTCGGGGGTTATGGCTACACCTTC	CASSFGGYGYTF
TRBD1	TRBV19	TRBJ2-7	.	TGTGCCAGTAAAAGACAGGGGGACGAGCAGTACTTC	CASKRQGDEQYF
.	TRBV18	TRBJ1-2	.	TGTGCCAGCTCACCAGCAGGGCTCACGTATGGCTACACCTTC	CASSPAGLTYGYTF
.	TRBV15	TRBJ1-2	.	TGTGCCACCAGCAGAGATGCGAGGGCTGGCTACACCTTC	CATSRDARAGYTF
.	TRBV7-9	TRBJ1-1	.	TGTGCCAGCAGTATCTCCGACAAGGTCACTGAAGCTTTCTTT	CASSISDKVTEAFF
TRBD1	TRBV30	TRBJ2-1	.	TGTGCCTGGAGTGTAGAGTCAGGGGGCCTTGATGAGCAGTTCTTC	CAWSVESGGLDEQFF
.	TRBV30	TRBJ1-2	.	TGTGCCTGGAGGCATGGCAGGGGAAACTATGGCTACACCTTC	CAWRHGRGNYGYTF
.	TRBV11-3	TRBJ2-7	.	TGTGCCAGCAGCCCCGGGGGAGCCCCCGGCGAGCAGTACTTC	CASSPGGAPGEQYF
.	TRBV10-3	TRBJ1-2	.	TGTGCCATCAGTGAGTCGACTTGGGGGGGTCCCTATGACTACACCTTC	CAISESTWGGPYDYTF
.	TRBV9	TRBJ1-3	.	TGTGCCAGCAGTGGACGTGGGAGTTTCGGAAACACCATATATTTT	CASSGRGSFGNTIYF
.	TRBV5-1	TRBJ1-6	once	TGCGCCAGCAGCCAGGACAGCCCTAATTCACCCCTCCACTTT	CASSQDSPNSPLHF
.	TRBV6-5	TRBJ1-1	.	TGTGCCAGCAGTTACTCGAGTCGGGTCACTGAAGCTTTCTTT	CASSYSSRVTEAFF
.	TRBV9	TRBJ1-1	.	TGTGCCAGCAGCCCTTCCGGGACAATAAACACTGAAGCTTTCTTT	CASSPSGTINTEAFF
TRBD2	TRBV7-2	TRBJ2-7	.	TGTGCCAGCAGCCGCGGGGGGATGAGCTCCTACGAGCAGTACTTC	CASSRGGMSSYEQYF
.	TRBV5-1	TRBJ2-5	.	TGCGCCAGCAGCCATCAGGGGGGTGAGACCCAGTACTTC	CASSHQGGETQYF
TRBD1	TRBV6-5	TRBJ2-7	few	TGTGCCAGCAGTTACTCTCCCGGACAGGGATACGAGCAGTACTTC	CASSYSPGQGYEQYF
.	TRBV6-6	TRBJ1-6	.	TGTGCCAGCAGTTACGGCGGGGGTAATTCACCCCTCCACTTT	CASSYGGGNSPLHF
.	TRBV7-3	TRBJ2-3	.	TGTGCCAGCAGCTTATGGGGGACTTCCCGTACGGATACGCAGTATTTT	CASSLWGTSRTDTQYF
.	TRBV6-6	TRBJ1-3	.	TGTGCCAGCAGTTATTATCAGGAGGCTGGAAACACCATATATTTT	CASSYYQEAGNTIYF
TRBD1	TRBV24-1	TRBJ1-6	once	TGTGCCACCAGTGACCAGGACAGGAACAGGTCACCCCTCCACTTT	CATSDQDRNRSPLHF
.	TRBV4-2	TRBJ2-3	.	TGTGCCAGCAGCCAAGAGCCTAGCAGATATACTAGCACAGATACGCAGTATTTT	CASSQEPSRYTSTDTQYF
.	TRBV27	TRBJ2-5	.	TGTGCCAGCAGTTTATACCGCGGGGAGACCCAGTACTTC	CASSLYRGETQYF
.	TRBV18	TRBJ2-7	.	TGTGCCAGCTCACCCGACAGCCGACCCTACGAGCAGTACTTC	CASSPDSRPYEQYF
TRBD2	TRBV5-6	TRBJ2-3	once	TGTGCCAGCAGCTTTACTAGCGAGGCAGATACGCAGTATTTT	CASSFTSEADTQYF
.	TRBV7-2	TRBJ1-2	.	TGTGCCAGCAGCTTAACCCGACAGGCTAACTATGGCTACACCTTC	CASSLTRQANYGYTF
TRBD1	TRBV6-5	TRBJ1-5	few	TGTGCCAGCAGACGATCAGGGGGGAATCAGCCCCAGCATTTT	CASRRSGGNQPQHF
.	TRBV7-7	TRBJ2-5	few	TGTGCTAGCACTCGACGGCGTGGGGGGCAAGAGACCCAGTACTTC	CASTRRRGGQETQYF
.	TRBV7-2	TRBJ2-7	.	TGTGCCAGCAGCTTAGCGCGGGGTTCCTACGAGCAGTACTTC	CASSLARGSYEQYF
TRBD1	TRBV25-1	TRBJ1-2	.	TGTGCCATCCAGGGACAGGACTATGGCTACACCTTC	CAIQGQDYGYTF
.	TRBV6-5	TRBJ1-6	.	TGTGCCAGCAGTTATGGGGCGCTCGGATATAATTCACCCCTCCACTTT	CASSYGALGYNSPLHF
.	TRBV6-5	TRBJ1-5	.	TGTGCCAGCAGTTACTCGGGGTCCCAAGGGGCCCAGCATTTT	CASSYSGSQGAQHF
TRBD2	TRBV7-3	TRBJ2-3	.	TGTGCCAGCAGCTTGGGCGGGGGGCACCATACGCAGTATTTT	CASSLGGGHHTQYF
.	TRBV23-1	TRBJ1-6	.	TGCGCCAGCAGTCCCGGTGCGGAGAAAAATTCACCCCTCCACTTT	CASSPGAEKNSPLHF